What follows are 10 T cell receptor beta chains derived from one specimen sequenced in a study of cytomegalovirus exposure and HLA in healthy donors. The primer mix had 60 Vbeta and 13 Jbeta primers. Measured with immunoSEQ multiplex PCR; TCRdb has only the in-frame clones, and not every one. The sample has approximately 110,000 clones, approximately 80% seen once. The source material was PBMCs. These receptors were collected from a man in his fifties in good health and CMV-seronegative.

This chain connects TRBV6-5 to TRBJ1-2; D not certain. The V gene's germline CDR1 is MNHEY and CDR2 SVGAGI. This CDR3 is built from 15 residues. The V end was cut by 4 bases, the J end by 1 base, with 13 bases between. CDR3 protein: CASSSFAGFNYGYTF. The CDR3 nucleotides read TGTGCCAGCAGTTCTTTCGCAGGATTTAACTATGGCTACACCTTC.

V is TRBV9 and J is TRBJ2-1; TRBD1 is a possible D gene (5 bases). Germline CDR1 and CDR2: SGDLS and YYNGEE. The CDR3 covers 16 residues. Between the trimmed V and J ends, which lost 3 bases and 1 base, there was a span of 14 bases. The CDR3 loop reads CASSARQSPSYNEQFF. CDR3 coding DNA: TGTGCCAGCAGCGCCCGACAGAGCCCATCCTACAATGAGCAGTTCTTC.

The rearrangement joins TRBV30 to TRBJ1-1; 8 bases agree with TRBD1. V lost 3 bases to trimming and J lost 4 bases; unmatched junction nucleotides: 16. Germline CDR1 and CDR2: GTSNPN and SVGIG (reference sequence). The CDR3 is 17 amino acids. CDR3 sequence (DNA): TGTGCCTGGAGAGCTCCTGACAGGGGATTAGGGGGCACTGAAGCTTTCTTT. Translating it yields CAWRAPDRGLGGTEAFF.

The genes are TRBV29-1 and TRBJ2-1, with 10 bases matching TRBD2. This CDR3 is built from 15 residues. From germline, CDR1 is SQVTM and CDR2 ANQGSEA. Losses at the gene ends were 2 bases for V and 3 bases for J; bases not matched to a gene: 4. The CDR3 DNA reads TGCAGCGTTGAACCTACTAGCGGGAACTACAATGAGCAGTTCTTC. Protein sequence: CSVEPTSGNYNEQFF.

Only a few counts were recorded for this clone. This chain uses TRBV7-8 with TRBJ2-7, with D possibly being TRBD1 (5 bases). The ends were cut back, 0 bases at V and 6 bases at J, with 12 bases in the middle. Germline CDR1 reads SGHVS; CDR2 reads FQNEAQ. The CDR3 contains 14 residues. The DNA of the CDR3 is TGTGCCAGCAGCTTAGCGGGGCCCGAAACCGAGCAGTACTTC. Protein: CASSLAGPETEQYF.

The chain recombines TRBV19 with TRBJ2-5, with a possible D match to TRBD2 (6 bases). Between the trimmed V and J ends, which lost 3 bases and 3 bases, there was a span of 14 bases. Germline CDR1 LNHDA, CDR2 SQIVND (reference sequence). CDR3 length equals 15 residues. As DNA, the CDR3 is TGTGCCAGTAGTATGGGGGGATTTAAGGAAGAGACCCAGTACTTC. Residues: CASSMGGFKEETQYF.

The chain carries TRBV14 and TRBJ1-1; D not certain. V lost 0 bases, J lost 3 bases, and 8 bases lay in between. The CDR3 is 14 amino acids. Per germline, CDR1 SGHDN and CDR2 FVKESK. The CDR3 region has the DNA TGTGCCAGCAGCCAAGACTTCTCGGACACTGAAGCTTTCTTT. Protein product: CASSQDFSDTEAFF.

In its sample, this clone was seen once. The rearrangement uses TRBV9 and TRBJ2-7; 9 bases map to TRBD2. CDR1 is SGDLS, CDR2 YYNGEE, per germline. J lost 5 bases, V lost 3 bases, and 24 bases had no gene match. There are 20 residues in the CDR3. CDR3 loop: CASSAAGAGGRTVLGNEQYF. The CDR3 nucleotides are TGTGCCAGCAGCGCGGCAGGGGCGGGGGGGCGCACGGTTTTGGGGAACGAGCAGTACTTC.

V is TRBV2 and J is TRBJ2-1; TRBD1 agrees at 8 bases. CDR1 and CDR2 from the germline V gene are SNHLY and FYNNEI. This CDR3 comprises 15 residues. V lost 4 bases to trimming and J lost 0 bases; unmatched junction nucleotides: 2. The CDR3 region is CASSGGTGSYNEQFF. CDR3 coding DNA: TGTGCCAGCAGTGGAGGGACAGGCTCCTACAATGAGCAGTTCTTC.

CDR3: CASSQDRLAGATDTQYF. CDR3 nucleotides: TGCGCCAGCAGCCAGGACAGACTAGCGGGGGCCACAGATACGCAGTATTTT. V usage is TRBV4-3 and J usage is TRBJ2-3, with 12 bases matching TRBD2. V lost 3 bases, J lost 2 bases, and 6 bases stayed unmatched. This CDR3 spans 17 amino acids. Germline V gene lookup returns CDR1 LGHNA and CDR2 YSLEER.